The source of this TCR beta chain is a study of T cells expressing NK-cell markers (dated by TCRdb to the early 2020s). Some background on the complete study: TCR beta-chain repertoires were profiled in sorted CD3+CD56+NKG2C+, CD3+CD56+NKG2C- and CD3+CD56-NKG2C+ T-cell subsets from about 8 donors. Seven of the eight sequenced donors were HCMV-seropositive and one was HCMV-seronegative. Libraries were sequenced as 2 x 150 bp reads on Illumina HiSeq 2000/2500, MiSeq or NextSeq. Randomly selected healthy volunteers, three men and five women, were used as the eight sequenced donors. Overall results and qualifications from the work: It remained unclear whether the expanded NKG2C-expressing T cell clones were specific for HCMV antigens. In six or seven donors, the dominant CD3+CD56+NKG2C+ clonotypes ranked among the top 10 CD8+ clonotypes, making up about 1.0-8% of CD8+ T cells. Those dominant clonotypes were again the most abundant among CD3+CD56-NKG2C+ cells in several donors, at roughly 28.3-65%.

Sequencing took place on an Illumina HiSeq 2000. TCR beta cDNA libraries were prepared using 5'RACE template switching, which introduced a universal primer site and unique molecular identifiers. Synthesis of cDNA was primed from the TCR beta constant segment and was followed by two consecutive PCR amplification steps. In the authors' own workflow: MIGEC was used to demultiplex reads and group reads by UMI, and MiTCR was used to assemble and quantify clonotypes. Only TCR cDNA sequences supported by at least two reads were kept to exclude erroneous sequences. Downstream repertoire analysis used the tcR package, and clonotypes were matched across fractions by CDR3 nucleotide sequence plus V segment. VDJmatch was used to annotate antigen specificity against VDJdb, with one amino acid substitution in CDR3 allowed. The reads were reprocessed in TCRdb, with one entry per CDR3 protein sequence and no accompanying DNA. These V and J calls rely on TCRdb rather than the paper's analysis. The data table for this sample lists about 190,000 distinct CDR3 sequences. The ten largest clonotypes hold 20% to 25% of the sample.

The CDR3 has 17 amino acids, counting the end cysteine and phenylalanine. The record lacks a DNA sequence. From the germline V gene, CDR1 is SGDLS and CDR2 is YYNGEE. A commercial ELISA kit detecting HCMV-specific IgG in serum was used to determine HCMV serostatus. Peripheral blood mononuclear cells were isolated from blood by Ficoll density gradient centrifugation. Worth noting for this clonotype: Its antigen is still unknown.

The sequence came from a man aged 18 to 69 in good health. Sequencing was performed on blood T cells: a sorted CD56 or NKG2C T cell subset, CD4+ or CD8+ T cells, or bulk PBMC T cells (not recorded which). This sequence uses TRBV9 and TRBJ2-7; the TRBD1 assignment by TCRdb is unverifiable without DNA. The CDR3 is CASSVPLPGRESYEQYF.